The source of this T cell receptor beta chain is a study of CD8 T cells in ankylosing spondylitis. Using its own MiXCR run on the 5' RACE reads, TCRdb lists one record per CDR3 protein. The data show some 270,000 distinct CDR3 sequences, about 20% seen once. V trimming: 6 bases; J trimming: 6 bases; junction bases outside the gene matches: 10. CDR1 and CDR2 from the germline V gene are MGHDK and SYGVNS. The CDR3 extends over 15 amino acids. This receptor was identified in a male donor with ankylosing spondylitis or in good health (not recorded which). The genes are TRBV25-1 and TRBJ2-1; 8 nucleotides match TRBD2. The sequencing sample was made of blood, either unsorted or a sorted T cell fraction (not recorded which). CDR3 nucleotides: TGTGCCAGCAGCAACGCAGCGGGAGTCTCCAATGAGCAGTTCTTC. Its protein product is CASSNAAGVSNEQFF.